This TCR beta chain was captured by sequencing in a study of identical twins. The trim removed 3 bases at V and 4 bases at J, leaving 5 bases unmatched. Germline CDR1 DFQATT, CDR2 SNEGSKA (reference sequence). This CDR3 has 14 residues. Notes on the study in general: Interpretation of the results relied on cross-sectional statistical analysis and not on following the same donors.

In the case of this clonotype: Its antigen is unknown.

Via MiXCR, TCRdb re-called the 5' RACE reads, giving one row per CDR3 protein. Found here are 450,000 or so distinct CDR3 sequences, around 14% of them singletons; the top ten hold approximately 0.52%. The same data also contributed to another study, on yellow fever vaccine responses in identical twins.

This receptor was identified in a woman under 30 in good health. What was sequenced was CD4+ T cells sorted from blood. This sequence joins TRBV20-1 and TRBJ2-1; 8 bases match TRBD2. CDR3 nucleotides: TGCAGTGCTAGCCTACTAGCGGCGTACAATGAGCAGTTCTTC. The encoded protein is CSASLLAAYNEQFF.